The rows below give T cell receptor beta chains drawn from one sample of a study of cytomegalovirus exposure and HLA in healthy donors. TCRdb keeps only in-frame clones here, not all; method: immunoSEQ multiplex PCR. The sample contains around 160,000 clones, approximately 71% of which appear only once. Sequenced sample: PBMCs. Receptors originate from a man between 50 and 59 years old in good health and CMV-seronegative. Both conserved end residues are part of each CDR3. The order of the fields is clone size, V gene, J gene, D gene, CDR3 DNA, CDR3 protein. A D gene is named only where the DNA matches it firmly. Not every row has a clone size; where given, it reads once, few, many or a size class.

clone_size: NA
v_call: TRBV5-5
j_call: TRBJ1-4
d_call: TRBD1
cdr3_nt: TGTGCCAGCAGCTCTGGACAGGTCAATGAAAAACTGTTTTTT
cdr3_aa: CASSSGQVNEKLFF

clone_size: NA
v_call: TRBV2
j_call: TRBJ2-7
d_call: NA
cdr3_nt: TGTGCCAGCACCGGGCAGGGATATAACGAGCAGTACTTC
cdr3_aa: CASTGQGYNEQYF

clone_size: NA
v_call: TRBV13
j_call: TRBJ2-7
d_call: TRBD1
cdr3_nt: TGTGCCAGCAGCTTCAGGGGGACCTACGAGCAGTACTTC
cdr3_aa: CASSFRGTYEQYF

clone_size: NA
v_call: TRBV6-5
j_call: TRBJ1-2
d_call: NA
cdr3_nt: TGTGCCAGCCTAGACGGAGTCGGGGGCTACACCTTC
cdr3_aa: CASLDGVGGYTF

clone_size: NA
v_call: TRBV7-2
j_call: TRBJ2-3
d_call: NA
cdr3_nt: TGTGCCAGCAGCCCCCTAGCGCTTAGCACAGATACGCAGTATTTT
cdr3_aa: CASSPLALSTDTQYF

clone_size: once
v_call: TRBV20-1
j_call: TRBJ1-2
d_call: NA
cdr3_nt: TGCAGTGCTAGTTGGGGAGATGGCTACACCTTC
cdr3_aa: CSASWGDGYTF

clone_size: NA
v_call: TRBV7-3
j_call: TRBJ1-1
d_call: TRBD1
cdr3_nt: TGTGCCAGCAGCTCTCAGGGGGCGGACACTGAAGCTTTCTTT
cdr3_aa: CASSSQGADTEAFF

clone_size: NA
v_call: TRBV2
j_call: TRBJ2-7
d_call: TRBD2
cdr3_nt: TGTGCCAGCAGCGCCGCGGGGGGAAGGAACGAGCAGTACTTC
cdr3_aa: CASSAAGGRNEQYF

clone_size: few
v_call: TRBV15
j_call: TRBJ2-5
d_call: NA
cdr3_nt: TGTGCCACCAAGGCGGGACAGCTCCAAGAGACCCAGTACTTC
cdr3_aa: CATKAGQLQETQYF

clone_size: NA
v_call: TRBV5-5
j_call: TRBJ2-4
d_call: NA
cdr3_nt: TGTGCCAGCAGCTGGGGGGGCGGGGTAAACATTCAGTACTTC
cdr3_aa: CASSWGGGVNIQYF

clone_size: once
v_call: TRBV6-4
j_call: TRBJ1-5
d_call: NA
cdr3_nt: TGTGCCAGCAGTGCCGGGAGGGGCCCCCCGAATTCTACCCCCAATCAGCCCCAGCATTTT
cdr3_aa: CASSAGRGPPNSTPNQPQHF

clone_size: NA
v_call: TRBV7-9
j_call: TRBJ1-3
d_call: NA
cdr3_nt: TGTGCCAGCAGCGCGGGAGGTGGGGGAAACACCATATATTTT
cdr3_aa: CASSAGGGGNTIYF

clone_size: once
v_call: TRBV28
j_call: TRBJ1-2
d_call: TRBD1
cdr3_nt: TGTGCCAGCAGTTCCCCTAGGGACAGTAGATCCTATGGCTACACCTTC
cdr3_aa: CASSSPRDSRSYGYTF

clone_size: NA
v_call: TRBV27
j_call: TRBJ1-5
d_call: TRBD1
cdr3_nt: TGTGCCAGCAGTAGAGGACAGGGTGATAGCAATCAGCCCCAGCATTTT
cdr3_aa: CASSRGQGDSNQPQHF

clone_size: NA
v_call: TRBV7-9
j_call: TRBJ1-1
d_call: NA
cdr3_nt: TGTGCCAGCAGCTTCTCGAACATGATCGAAGCTTTCTTT
cdr3_aa: CASSFSNMIEAFF

clone_size: few
v_call: TRBV5-8
j_call: TRBJ1-1
d_call: NA
cdr3_nt: TGTGCCAGCAGCGCGAGACAGGTGATGAACACTGAAGCTTTCTTT
cdr3_aa: CASSARQVMNTEAFF

clone_size: NA
v_call: TRBV19
j_call: TRBJ2-3
d_call: TRBD2
cdr3_nt: TGTGCCAGTAGTACCCAGATGGCGGGGGGTACAGATACGCAGTATTTT
cdr3_aa: CASSTQMAGGTDTQYF

clone_size: NA
v_call: TRBV4-2
j_call: TRBJ1-1
d_call: NA
cdr3_nt: TGTGCCAGCAGCCAAGATATCGGGACTGAAGCTTTCTTT
cdr3_aa: CASSQDIGTEAFF